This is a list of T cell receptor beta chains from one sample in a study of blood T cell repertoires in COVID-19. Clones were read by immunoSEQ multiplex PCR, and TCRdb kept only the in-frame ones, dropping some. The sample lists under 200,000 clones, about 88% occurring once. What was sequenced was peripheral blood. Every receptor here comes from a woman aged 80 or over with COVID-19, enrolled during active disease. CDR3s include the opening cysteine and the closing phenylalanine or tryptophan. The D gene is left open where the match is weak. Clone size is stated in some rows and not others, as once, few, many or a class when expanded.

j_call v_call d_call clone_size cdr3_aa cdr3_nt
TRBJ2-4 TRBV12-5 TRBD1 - CASGLWTGMGAKNIQYF TGTGCTAGTGGTCTGTGGACAGGAATGGGAGCCAAAAACATTCAGTACTTC
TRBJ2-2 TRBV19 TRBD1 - CASSIGQGGTGELFF TGTGCCAGTAGTATCGGACAGGGAGGCACCGGGGAGCTGTTTTTT
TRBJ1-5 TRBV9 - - CASSAQGTQNQPQHF TGTGCCAGCAGCGCACAGGGAACTCAAAATCAGCCCCAGCATTTT
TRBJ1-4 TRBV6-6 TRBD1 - CASSYRDRDEKLFF TGTGCCAGCAGTTATCGGGACAGGGATGAAAAACTGTTTTTT
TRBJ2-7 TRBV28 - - CASSGGPDAFEQYF TGTGCCAGCAGTGGAGGACCGGATGCATTCGAGCAGTACTTC
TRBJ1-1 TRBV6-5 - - CASSYESGRLNTEAFF TGTGCCAGCAGTTACGAGTCTGGCAGACTAAACACTGAAGCTTTCTTT
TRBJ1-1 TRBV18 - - CASSLRGGGNTEAFF TGTGCCAGCTCATTGCGGGGCGGGGGAAACACTGAAGCTTTCTTT
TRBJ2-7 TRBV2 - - CASSEVGGYEQYF TGTGCCAGCAGTGAAGTCGGGGGCTACGAGCAGTACTTC
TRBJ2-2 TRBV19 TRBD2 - CASSTSGNAGELFF TGTGCCAGCTCTACTAGCGGGAACGCCGGGGAGCTGTTTTTT
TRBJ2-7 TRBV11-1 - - CASSSGPSGEQYF TGTGCCAGCAGCTCCGGACCCAGCGGCGAGCAGTACTTC
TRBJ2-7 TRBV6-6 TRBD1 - CASRQGQGASYEQYF TGTGCCAGCAGACAAGGACAGGGGGCCTCCTACGAGCAGTACTTC
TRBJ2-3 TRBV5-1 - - CASSLSELAALNPFADTQYF TGCGCCAGCAGCTTGTCCGAACTGGCGGCCCTTAACCCCTTCGCAGATACGCAGTATTTT
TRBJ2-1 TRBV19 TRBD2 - CASSTGLAGAREQFF TGTGCCAGTAGTACGGGACTAGCGGGAGCAAGGGAGCAGTTCTTC
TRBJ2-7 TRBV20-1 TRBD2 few CSASGLAEFYEQYF TGCAGTGCTAGTGGACTAGCGGAATTCTACGAGCAGTACTTC
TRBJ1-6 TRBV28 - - CASSLTQNRSPLHF TGTGCCAGCAGCCTGACACAAAACAGGTCACCCCTCCACTTT
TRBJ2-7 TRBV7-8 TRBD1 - CASRSSGTGDYEQYF TGTGCCAGCAGGAGCTCCGGGACAGGGGACTACGAGCAGTACTTC
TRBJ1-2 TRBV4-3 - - CASSPRTDSNYGYTF TGCGCCAGCAGCCCCCGGACAGATTCTAACTATGGCTACACCTTC
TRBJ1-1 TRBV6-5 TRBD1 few CASSYQTGREAFF TGTGCCAGCAGTTACCAGACAGGGCGGGAAGCTTTCTTT
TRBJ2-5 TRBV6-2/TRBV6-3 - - CASSYGASRGETQYF TGTGCCAGCAGTTACGGTGCCTCCCGAGGGGAGACCCAGTACTTC
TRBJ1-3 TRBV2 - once CASSDSTGSGNTIYF TGTGCCAGCAGTGATTCCACAGGCTCTGGAAACACCATATATTTT
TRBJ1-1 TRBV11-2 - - CASSVLLGGGRKEAFF TGTGCCAGCAGCGTCCTTTTAGGCGGGGGCCGGAAGGAGGCTTTCTTT
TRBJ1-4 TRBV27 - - CASSRLAGVRPNEKLFF TGTGCCAGCAGTCGCCTGGCAGGGGTTCGTCCTAATGAAAAACTGTTTTTT
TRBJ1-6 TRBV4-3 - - CASSQDPTGSTSPLHF TGCGCCAGCAGCCAAGACCCCACGGGGAGTACTTCACCCCTCCACTTT
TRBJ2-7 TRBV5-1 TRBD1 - CASSLRDRPYEQYF TGCGCCAGCAGCCTCCGGGACAGGCCCTACGAGCAGTACTTC
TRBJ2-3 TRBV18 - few CASSPRGLNTDTQYF TGTGCCAGCTCACCACGGGGCCTCAACACAGATACGCAGTATTTT
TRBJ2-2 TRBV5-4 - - CASSLASGTNTGELFF TGTGCCAGCAGCCTGGCCAGCGGAACGAACACCGGGGAGCTGTTTTTT
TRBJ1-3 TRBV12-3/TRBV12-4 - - CASSLGYTIYF TGTGCCAGCAGCCTAGGCTACACCATATATTTT
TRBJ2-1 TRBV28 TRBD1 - CASYTPGQRYNEQFF TGTGCCAGCTATACACCGGGACAGAGGTATAATGAGCAGTTCTTC
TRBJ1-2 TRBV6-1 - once CASSEGAWSYGYTF TGTGCCAGCAGTGAGGGGGCATGGAGCTATGGCTACACCTTC
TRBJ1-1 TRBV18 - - CASSPGQNTEAFF TGTGCCAGCTCACCCGGACAGAACACTGAAGCTTTCTTT
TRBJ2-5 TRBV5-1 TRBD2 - CASSMGLAGGSAETQYF TGCGCCAGCAGCATGGGACTAGCGGGAGGATCGGCAGAGACCCAGTACTTC
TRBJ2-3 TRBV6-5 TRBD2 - CASSYSPRTRADTQYF TGTGCCAGCAGTTACTCGCCCAGGACTAGGGCAGATACGCAGTATTTT
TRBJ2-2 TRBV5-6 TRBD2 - CASSSLGSGNNTGELFF TGTGCCAGCAGCTCCCTCGGTAGCGGGAATAACACCGGGGAGCTGTTTTTT
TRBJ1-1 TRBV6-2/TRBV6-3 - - CASSYSINLAGGAFF TGTGCCAGCAGTTACTCGATTAACCTGGCGGGAGGAGCTTTCTTT
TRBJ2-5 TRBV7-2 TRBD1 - CASSFGTGRETQYF TGTGCCAGCAGCTTCGGGACAGGTCGGGAGACCCAGTACTTC
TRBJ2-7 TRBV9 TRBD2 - CASSVSLAGDEQYF TGTGCCAGCAGCGTCTCTCTAGCGGGAGACGAGCAGTACTTC
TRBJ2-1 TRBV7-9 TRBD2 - CASSLGGGRVTVEQFF TGTGCCAGCAGCTTAGGGGGCGGGAGGGTTACTGTTGAGCAGTTCTTC